This TCR beta chain comes out of a study of blood T cell repertoires in COVID-19. Background on the study: Samples of COVID-19 (acute and convalescent) were obtained from the United States, Italy and Spain. T cells, B-cell-depleted T cells, or PBMCs supplied cDNA or gDNA.

Original processing notes: Amplifying reference gene primers gave estimates of nucleated cell counts. Generated by immunoSEQ multiplex PCR, the TCRdb table keeps only in-frame clones and is missing some. V and J calls and clone size are those listed in that table; D and trimming were worked out from the DNA. Of approximately 70,000 clones in the sample, about 90% were seen once. V was cut by 5 bases and J by 13 bases, with 12 bases left in between. Germline CDR1 is SNHLY and CDR2 is FYNNEI. This CDR3 is 11 amino acids long. V usage is TRBV2 and J usage is TRBJ2-1; maybe TRBD1 (6 bases). The sample taken for sequencing was peripheral blood. This receptor was taken from a woman older than 75 with active COVID-19. In DNA, the CDR3 is TGTGCCAGCAGTCCGACAGGCAGTCAGTTCTTC. Protein: CASSPTGSQFF.